These T cell receptor beta chains were read from a single sample in a study of blood T cell repertoires in COVID-19. TCRdb keeps only in-frame clones here, not all; method: immunoSEQ multiplex PCR. The repertoire holds about 430,000 clones, with about 90% as singletons. Specimen: peripheral blood. The receptors originated from a young man with COVID-19, enrolled during active disease. Each CDR3 is given with its conserved first and last residue. A D gene is named only where the DNA matches it firmly. The listing skips clone size in some rows; elsewhere it reads once, few, many or a size class.

J gene | V gene | clone size | D gene | CDR3 protein | CDR3 DNA
TRBJ1-6 | TRBV5-1 | NA | NA | CASSLGAGTYNSPLHF | TGCGCCAGCAGCTTGGGAGCAGGGACTTATAATTCACCCCTCCACTTT
TRBJ1-2 | TRBV11-2 | NA | TRBD1 | CASSLTGTGNGYTF | TGTGCCAGCAGCTTAACCGGGACAGGGAATGGCTACACCTTC
TRBJ2-7 | TRBV19 | NA | NA | CASSQSAFYEQYF | TGTGCCAGTAGTCAGAGCGCCTTTTACGAGCAGTACTTC
TRBJ1-1 | TRBV5-1 | NA | NA | CASSYGSNTEAFF | TGCGCCAGCAGCTACGGGTCCAACACTGAAGCTTTCTTT
TRBJ2-2 | TRBV3-1/TRBV3-2 | NA | TRBD1 | CASNDRGRTGELFF | TGTGCCAGCAACGACAGGGGTCGCACCGGGGAGCTGTTTTTT
TRBJ1-1 | TRBV6-6 | NA | TRBD1 | CASSYSTTGGTEAFF | TGTGCCAGCAGTTACTCGACTACAGGGGGCACTGAAGCTTTCTTT
TRBJ1-2 | TRBV6-5 | few | NA | CASSYGQGNSGYTF | TGTGCCAGCAGTTACGGGCAGGGGAATAGCGGCTACACCTTC
TRBJ2-2 | TRBV2 | NA | TRBD1 | CASSEQGAAGELFF | TGTGCCAGCAGTGAACAGGGGGCGGCCGGGGAGCTGTTTTTT
TRBJ2-1 | TRBV12-3/TRBV12-4 | once | NA | CASSFPGHNEQFF | TGTGCCAGCAGTTTCCCAGGGCACAATGAGCAGTTCTTC
TRBJ2-1 | TRBV27 | once | TRBD2 | CASPSGLAGPSYNEQFF | TGTGCCAGCCCCTCGGGACTAGCGGGCCCGTCCTACAATGAGCAGTTCTTC
TRBJ1-5 | TRBV12-3/TRBV12-4 | NA | NA | CASSLGGQPQHF | TGTGCCAGCAGTCTGGGGGGACAGCCCCAGCATTTT
TRBJ2-6 | TRBV6-5 | NA | NA | CASSWSDSGANVLTF | TGTGCCAGCAGTTGGAGCGACTCTGGGGCCAACGTCCTGACTTTC
TRBJ2-1 | TRBV7-2 | few | TRBD2 | CASSGQGLAGYNEQFF | TGTGCCAGCAGCGGACAGGGACTAGCGGGCTACAATGAGCAGTTCTTC
TRBJ2-1 | TRBV7-9 | NA | TRBD2 | CASRGTSGRQYNEQFF | TGTGCCAGCAGGGGGACTAGCGGGAGGCAGTACAATGAGCAGTTCTTC
TRBJ2-2 | TRBV7-7 | NA | TRBD2 | CASSPPRLAGANTGELFF | TGTGCCAGCAGCCCCCCAAGACTAGCGGGGGCGAACACCGGGGAGCTGTTTTTT
TRBJ1-1 | TRBV7-9 | NA | NA | CASSPLQGPEAFF | TGTGCCAGCAGCCCCCTACAGGGCCCCGAAGCTTTCTTT
TRBJ1-1 | TRBV5-8 | NA | NA | CASSFTLGSEAFF | TGTGCCAGCAGCTTCACGTTAGGGAGTGAAGCTTTCTTT
TRBJ2-1 | TRBV19 | NA | NA | CASSIYTGGAYNEQFF | TGTGCCAGTAGTATTTACACAGGTGGGGCCTACAATGAGCAGTTCTTC
TRBJ2-1 | TRBV27 | NA | TRBD2 | CASIPHQLAGSYNEQFF | TGTGCCAGCATCCCTCACCAACTAGCGGGGTCCTACAATGAGCAGTTCTTC
TRBJ1-2 | TRBV14 | NA | TRBD1 | CASRPETGTGTQGYTF | TGTGCCAGCAGACCTGAGACCGGGACAGGGACTCAAGGCTACACCTTC
TRBJ1-3 | TRBV5-5 | NA | NA | CASSLITGPGNTIYF | TGTGCCAGCAGCTTGATAACAGGGCCTGGAAACACCATATATTTT
TRBJ2-3 | TRBV11-3 | NA | NA | CASSLEFGGEDTQYF | TGTGCCAGCAGCTTAGAATTTGGCGGGGAAGATACGCAGTATTTT